This T cell receptor (beta chain) was sequenced for a study of CXCR3-negative and CXCR3-positive naive CD8 T cells. At the level of the study: Some 140 million TRB reads were obtained in total, which works out to about 1.5 +/- 0.3 million per library.

Regarding the study as a whole: Naive cells positive for CXCR3 carried more hydrophobic TRB CDR3s than CXCR3-negative ones.

As regards this clonotype: The target antigen is unknown.

CDR3 length: 15 residues. Looked up from germline, CDR1 is MNHNY and CDR2 is SVGAGI (reference sequence). UMI-labeled 5' RACE yielded the TRB cDNA libraries. TCRdb reprocessed the 5' RACE reads, with one entry per CDR3 protein and no DNA. In all, the sample yields roughly 93,000 distinct CDR3 sequences. The sequenced sample was naive CXCR3+ CD8+ T cells from blood. Regarding subset: CD45RO-CCR7+CD27+CD95- naive CD8+ T cells expressing CXCR3 (TNR3+). The rearrangement joins TRBV6-6 to TRBJ2-5; checking the TCRdb D call of TRBD1 is not possible without DNA. This TCR came from a human donor in good health. Some clones in this sample may be carry-over from other donors' samples. The CDR3 here is CASGPGQGFQETQYF.